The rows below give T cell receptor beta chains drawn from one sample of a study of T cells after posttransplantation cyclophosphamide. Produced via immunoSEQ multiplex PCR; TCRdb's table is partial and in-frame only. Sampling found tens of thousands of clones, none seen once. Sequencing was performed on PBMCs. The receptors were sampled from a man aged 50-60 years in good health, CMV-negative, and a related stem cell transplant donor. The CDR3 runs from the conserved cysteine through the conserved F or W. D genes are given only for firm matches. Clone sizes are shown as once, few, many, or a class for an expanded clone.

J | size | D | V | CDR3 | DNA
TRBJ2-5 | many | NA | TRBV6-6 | CASSSRWPNQETQYF | TGTGCCAGCAGTTCCAGGTGGCCTAACCAAGAGACCCAGTACTTC
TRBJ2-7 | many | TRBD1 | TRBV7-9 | CAIGQGARYEQYF | TGTGCCATAGGACAGGGGGCCAGGTACGAGCAGTACTTC
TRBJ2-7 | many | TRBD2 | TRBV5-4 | CASSPGLAAIYEQYF | TGTGCCAGCAGCCCGGGACTAGCGGCCATCTACGAGCAGTACTTC
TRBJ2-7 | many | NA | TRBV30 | CAWSVGGSSYEQYF | TGTGCCTGGAGTGTTGGCGGGTCGTCCTACGAGCAGTACTTC
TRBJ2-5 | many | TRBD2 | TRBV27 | CASRNLAGSETQYF | TGTGCCAGCAGAAACCTAGCGGGATCTGAGACCCAGTACTTC
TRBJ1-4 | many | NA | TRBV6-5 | CASSYDGEGKLFF | TGTGCCAGCAGTTATGACGGGGAGGGGAAACTGTTTTTT
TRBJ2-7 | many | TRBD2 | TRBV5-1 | CASSLQPGLAGSEQYF | TGCGCCAGCAGCTTACAACCGGGACTAGCGGGATCCGAGCAGTACTTC
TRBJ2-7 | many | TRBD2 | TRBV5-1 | CASSFNSGASYEQYF | TGCGCCAGCAGCTTTAACAGCGGGGCCTCCTACGAGCAGTACTTC
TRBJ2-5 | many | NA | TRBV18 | CASSRGTELFQETQYF | TGTGCCAGCTCACGCGGGACTGAGCTATTCCAAGAGACCCAGTACTTC
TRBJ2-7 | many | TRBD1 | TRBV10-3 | CAISVGDRASYEQYF | TGTGCCATCAGTGTCGGGGACAGAGCGTCCTACGAGCAGTACTTC
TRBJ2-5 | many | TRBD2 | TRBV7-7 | CASSLLAGGEETQYF | TGTGCTAGCAGCTTATTAGCGGGGGGTGAAGAGACCCAGTACTTC
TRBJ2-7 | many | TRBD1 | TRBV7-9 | CASSLGTGGLSEQYF | TGTGCCAGCAGCTTAGGTACAGGGGGCCTGAGCGAGCAGTACTTC
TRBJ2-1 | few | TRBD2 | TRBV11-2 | CASSRTNRGGSDSKQFF | TGTGCCAGCAGCCGCACTAACCGGGGCGGGAGTGACTCCAAACAGTTCTTC
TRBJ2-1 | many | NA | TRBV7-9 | CASSLGGRGREQFF | TGTGCCAGCAGCTTAGGGGGCAGGGGCCGCGAGCAGTTCTTC
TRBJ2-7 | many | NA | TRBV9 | CASSHISSSYEQYF | TGTGCCAGCAGCCATATATCCAGCTCCTACGAGCAGTACTTC
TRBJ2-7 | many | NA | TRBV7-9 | CASSLEEQSYEQYF | TGTGCCAGCAGCTTAGAGGAGCAATCCTACGAGCAGTACTTC
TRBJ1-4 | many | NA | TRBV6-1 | CASSEPSSNEKLFF | TGTGCCAGCAGTGAACCTTCGTCTAATGAAAAACTGTTTTTT
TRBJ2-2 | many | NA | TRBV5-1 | CASSLFGHTGELFF | TGCGCCAGCAGCTTGTTTGGGCACACCGGGGAGCTGTTTTTT
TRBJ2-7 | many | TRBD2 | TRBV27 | CASSFLAGAQGEQYF | TGTGCCAGCAGTTTTCTAGCGGGGGCCCAGGGGGAGCAGTACTTC
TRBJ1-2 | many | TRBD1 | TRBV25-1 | CASSVQGAYGYTF | TGTGCCAGCAGTGTACAGGGGGCCTATGGCTACACCTTC
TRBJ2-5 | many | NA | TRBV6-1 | CASSEGGQETQYF | TGTGCCAGCAGTGAGGGGGGGCAGGAGACCCAGTACTTC
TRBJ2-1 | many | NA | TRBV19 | CASTRRSEQFF | TGTGCCAGTACTAGAAGGAGTGAGCAGTTCTTC
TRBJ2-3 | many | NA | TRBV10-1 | CASVWWRGYTDTQYF | TGCGCCAGCGTGTGGTGGAGGGGATACACAGATACGCAGTATTTT
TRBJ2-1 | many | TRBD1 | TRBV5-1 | CASSLEGTGGLF | TGCGCCAGCAGCTTGGAGGGGACAGGGGGGCTCTTC
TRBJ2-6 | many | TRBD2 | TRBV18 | CASSPGTSGSGANVLTF | TGTGCCAGCTCACCGGGGACTAGCGGGAGTGGGGCCAACGTCCTGACTTTC
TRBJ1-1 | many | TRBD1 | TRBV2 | CASSEQMTGMNTEAFF | TGTGCCAGCAGTGAACAGATGACAGGGATGAACACTGAAGCTTTCTTT
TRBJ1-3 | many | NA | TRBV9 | CASSVRGIPADTIYF | TGTGCCAGCAGCGTAAGAGGGATCCCCGCTGACACCATATATTTT
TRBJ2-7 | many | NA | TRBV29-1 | CSVEAGAYEQYF | TGCAGCGTTGAGGCAGGGGCCTACGAGCAGTACTTC
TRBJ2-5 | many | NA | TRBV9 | CASSVVAGRQETQYF | TGTGCCAGCAGCGTAGTGGCGGGCCGCCAAGAGACCCAGTACTTC
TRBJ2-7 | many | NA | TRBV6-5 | CASSYSQGSSYEQYF | TGTGCCAGCAGTTACTCCCAGGGGAGCTCCTACGAGCAGTACTTC
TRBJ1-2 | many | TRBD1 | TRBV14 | CASSQWDRIYGYTF | TGTGCCAGCAGCCAATGGGACAGAATCTATGGCTACACCTTC
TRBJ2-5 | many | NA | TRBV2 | CASSGGPGKTQYF | TGTGCCAGCAGTGGAGGGCCGGGAAAGACCCAGTACTTC
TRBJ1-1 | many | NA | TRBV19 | CASRDTTDMNTEAFF | TGTGCCAGTAGAGATACGACAGACATGAACACTGAAGCTTTCTTT
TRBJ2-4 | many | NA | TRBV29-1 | CSVEAHQPVNIQYF | TGCAGCGTTGAAGCCCACCAACCAGTAAACATTCAGTACTTC
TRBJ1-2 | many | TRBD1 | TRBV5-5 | CASSPVGGFGYGYTF | TGTGCCAGCAGCCCGGTAGGGGGCTTTGGATATGGCTACACCTTC
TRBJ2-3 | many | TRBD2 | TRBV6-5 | CASSYGSGGMGDTQYF | TGTGCCAGCAGTTACGGAAGCGGGGGGATGGGAGATACGCAGTATTTT
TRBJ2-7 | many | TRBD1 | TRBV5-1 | CASSPGQGAYEQYF | TGCGCCAGCAGCCCGGGACAGGGGGCTTACGAGCAGTACTTC